Below, 8 T cell receptor beta chains from the same sample are listed, as sequenced in a study of blood T cell repertoires in COVID-19 (dated by TCRdb to 2019 to 2021). Library method: the immunoSEQ multiplex PCR assay. TCRdb limited this immuneACCESS table to in-frame rearrangements with V and J called. A share of clones is missing; checked studies link under half to unresolved V genes, and the rest is unexplained. This sample lists about 320,000 clones; around nine tenths were detected once. Of the sample, over 8.5% is held by the ten largest clones. Sequenced material: peripheral blood. These receptors were obtained from a woman aged 30 to 39 with COVID-19, enrolled during active disease.

The chain has TRBV6-1 and TRBJ1-1, with D perhaps matching TRBD1 (5 bases). V lost 4 bases and J lost 4, with 19 bases in between. Germline CDR1 and CDR2: MNHNS and SASEGT. This CDR3 has 16 residues. The chain's CDR3 is CASSVFVTGVGTEAFF. CDR3 nucleotide sequence: TGTGCCAGCAGTGTTTTTGTTACAGGTGTTGGCACTGAAGCTTTCTTT.

The chain is built from TRBV18 and TRBJ2-1, with D perhaps TRBD2 (5 bases). V dropped 2 bases and J dropped 7 bases, with 12 bases sitting between them. From germline, CDR1 is KGHSH and CDR2 LQKENI. This CDR3 contains 14 residues. The DNA for the CDR3 is TGTGCCAGCTCACCAGCCGCCGGGGATAATGAGCAGTTCTTC. Protein product: CASSPAAGDNEQFF.

The genes are TRBV4-2 and TRBJ1-2, with D hard to call. Germline V gives CDR1 LGHNA, CDR2 YNFKEQ. This CDR3 region has 11 residues. Trimming cost V 3 bases and J 6 bases, with 5 bases left between them. The chain's CDR3 is CASSQADGYTF. In DNA form, the CDR3 reads TGTGCCAGCAGCCAGGCAGATGGCTACACCTTC.

This clone was observed a single time. The chain has TRBV7-8 and TRBJ2-5, with 10 bases fitting TRBD2. CDR1 SGHVS and CDR2 FQNEAQ come from the germline V gene. The CDR3 runs to 16 residues. With 4 bases clipped from V and 1 base from J, the junction kept 6 bases outside the gene matches. The DNA for the CDR3 is TGTGCCAGCAGCTCCCGACTAGCGGGTGCCCAAGAGACCCAGTACTTC. Translation: CASSSRLAGAQETQYF.

The chain employs TRBV3-1 (or the pseudogene TRBV3-2) and TRBJ1-1; tentatively, D is TRBD1 (5 bases). This CDR3 has 17 amino acids. The germline gives CDR1 LGHDT, CDR2 YNNKEL (reference sequence). V was pared by 5 bases and J by 3 bases, with 22 bases between. The CDR3 loop reads CASSYASTGQDDTEAFF. The CDR3 nucleotides are TGTGCCAGCAGCTACGCGAGTACAGGACAAGACGACACTGAAGCTTTCTTT.

This clone occurred once. This sequence joins TRBV25-1 and TRBJ1-2; possible D gene TRBD1, 5 bases. Germline loops: CDR1 MGHDK, CDR2 SYGVNS. The V end lost 2 bases, the J end lost 4 bases, and 11 bases lay between the germline ends. This CDR3 has 14 residues. CDR3 bases: TGTGCCAGCAGTGAAAGGACGGACATCTATGGCTACACCTTC. This translates into CASSERTDIYGYTF.

CDR3 nucleotide sequence: TGTGCCAGCAGTGAACTAACAGAGATAGCCAAAAACATTCAGTACTTC. This encodes CASSELTEIAKNIQYF. This chain connects TRBV6-1 to TRBJ2-4, with D hard to call. Germline V gene data show CDR1 as MNHNS and CDR2 as SASEGT. The CDR3 totals 16 residues. Between the trimmed V and J ends, which lost 2 bases and 0 bases, there was a span of 11 bases.

The rearrangement links TRBV2 to TRBJ1-2, with 8 bases matching TRBD1. J was trimmed by 8 bases and V by 6 bases; bases with no gene match: 17. This CDR3 contains 16 residues. Germline assignment: CDR1 SNHLY and CDR2 FYNNEI. The CDR3 loop reads CASRLRGFRGRRGYTF. The CDR3 coding sequence is TGTGCCAGCAGACTAAGGGGATTCAGGGGGCGCAGAGGCTACACCTTC.